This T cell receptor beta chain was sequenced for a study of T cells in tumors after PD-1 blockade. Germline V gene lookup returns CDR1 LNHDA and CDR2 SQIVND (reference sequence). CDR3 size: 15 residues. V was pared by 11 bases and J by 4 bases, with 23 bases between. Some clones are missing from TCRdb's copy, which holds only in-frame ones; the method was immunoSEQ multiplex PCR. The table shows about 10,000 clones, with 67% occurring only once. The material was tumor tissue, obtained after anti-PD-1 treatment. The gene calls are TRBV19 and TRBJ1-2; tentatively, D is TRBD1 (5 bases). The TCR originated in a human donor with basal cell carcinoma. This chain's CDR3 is CASRIETGPLYGYTF. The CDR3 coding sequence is TGTGCCTCCAGAATAGAAACAGGACCCCTCTATGGCTACACCTTC.